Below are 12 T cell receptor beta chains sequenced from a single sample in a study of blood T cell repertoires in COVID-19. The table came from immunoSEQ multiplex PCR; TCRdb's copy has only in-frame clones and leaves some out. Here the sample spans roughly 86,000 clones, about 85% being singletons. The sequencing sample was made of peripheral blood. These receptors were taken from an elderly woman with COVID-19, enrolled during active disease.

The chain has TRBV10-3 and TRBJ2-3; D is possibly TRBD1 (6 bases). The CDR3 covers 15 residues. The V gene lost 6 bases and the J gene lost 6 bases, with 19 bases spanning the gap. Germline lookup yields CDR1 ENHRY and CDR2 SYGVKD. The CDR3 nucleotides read TGTGCCATCAGGGGTAGCAGGGGTACCTATGATACGCAGTATTTT. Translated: CAIRGSRGTYDTQYF.

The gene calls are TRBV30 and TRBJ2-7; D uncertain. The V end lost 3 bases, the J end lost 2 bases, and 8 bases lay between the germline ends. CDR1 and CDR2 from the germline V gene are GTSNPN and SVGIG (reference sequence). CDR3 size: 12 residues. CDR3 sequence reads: CAWRVSAYEQYF. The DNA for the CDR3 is TGTGCCTGGAGGGTTTCGGCCTACGAGCAGTACTTC.

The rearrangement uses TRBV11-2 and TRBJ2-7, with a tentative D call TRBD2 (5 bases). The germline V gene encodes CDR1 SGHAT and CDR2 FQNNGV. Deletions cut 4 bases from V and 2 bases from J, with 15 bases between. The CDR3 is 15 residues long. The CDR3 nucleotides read TGTGCCAGCAGCTCTCCGGGAAGGGTCCCCTACGAGCAGTACTTC. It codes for CASSSPGRVPYEQYF. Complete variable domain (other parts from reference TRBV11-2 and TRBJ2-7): EAGVAQSPRYKIIEKRQSVAFWCNPISGHATLYWYQQILGQGPKLLIQFQNNGVVDDSQLPKDRFSAERLKGVDSTLKIQPAKLEDSAVYLCASSSPGRVPYEQYFGPGTRLTVT.

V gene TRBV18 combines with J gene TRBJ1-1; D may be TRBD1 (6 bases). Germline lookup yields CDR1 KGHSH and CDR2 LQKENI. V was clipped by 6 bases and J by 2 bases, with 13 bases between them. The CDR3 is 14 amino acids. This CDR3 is CASSQRTVNTEAFF. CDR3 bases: TGTGCCAGCTCGCAGAGGACAGTTAACACTGAAGCTTTCTTT.

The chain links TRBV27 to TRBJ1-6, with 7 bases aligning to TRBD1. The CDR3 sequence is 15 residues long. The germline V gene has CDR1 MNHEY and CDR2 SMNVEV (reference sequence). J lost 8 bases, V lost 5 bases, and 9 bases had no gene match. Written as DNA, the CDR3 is TGTGCCAGCAGTCAATCCTGGACAGGCGATTCACCCCTCCACTTT. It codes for CASSQSWTGDSPLHF.

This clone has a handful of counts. The CDR3 sequence is CASTGDSGNQPQHF. DNA of the CDR3: TGTGCCAGCACCGGGGACAGCGGCAATCAGCCCCAGCATTTT. The rearrangement links TRBV28 to TRBJ1-5; 7 nucleotides line up with TRBD1. Germline V gene lookup returns CDR1 MDHEN and CDR2 SYDVKM. The CDR3 runs 14 residues. V lost 7 bases to trimming and J lost 2 bases; unmatched junction nucleotides: 5.

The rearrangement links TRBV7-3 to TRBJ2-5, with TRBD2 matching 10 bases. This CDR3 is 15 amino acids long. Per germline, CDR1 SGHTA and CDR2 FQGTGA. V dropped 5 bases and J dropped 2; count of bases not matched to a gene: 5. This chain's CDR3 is CASSTLAGPQETQYF. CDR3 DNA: TGTGCCAGCAGCACACTAGCGGGGCCGCAAGAGACCCAGTACTTC.

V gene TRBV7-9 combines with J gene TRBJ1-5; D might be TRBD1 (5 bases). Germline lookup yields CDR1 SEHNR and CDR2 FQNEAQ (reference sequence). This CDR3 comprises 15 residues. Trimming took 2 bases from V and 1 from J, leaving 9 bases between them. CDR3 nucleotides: TGTGCCAGCAGCTTATCGGGGGGAAGCAATCAGCCCCAGCATTTT. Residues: CASSLSGGSNQPQHF. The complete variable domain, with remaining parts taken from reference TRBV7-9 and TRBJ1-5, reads DTGVSQNPRHKITKRGQNVTFRCDPISEHNRLYWYRQTLGQGPEFLTYFQNEAQLEKSRLLSDRFSAERPKGSFSTLEIQRTEQGDSAMYLCASSLSGGSNQPQHFGDGTRLSIL.

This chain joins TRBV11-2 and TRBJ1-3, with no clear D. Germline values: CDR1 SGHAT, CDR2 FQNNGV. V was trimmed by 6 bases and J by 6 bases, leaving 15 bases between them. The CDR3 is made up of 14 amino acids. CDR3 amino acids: CASSRASVLNTIYF. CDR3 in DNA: TGTGCCAGCAGTCGCGCCTCTGTTTTAAACACCATATATTTT.

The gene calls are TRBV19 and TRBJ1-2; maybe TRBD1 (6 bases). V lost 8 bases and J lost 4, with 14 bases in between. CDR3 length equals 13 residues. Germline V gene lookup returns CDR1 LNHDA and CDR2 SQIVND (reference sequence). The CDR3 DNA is TGTGCCAGTGGGGGGGGCAGGTTCTATGGCTACACCTTC. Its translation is CASGGGRFYGYTF.

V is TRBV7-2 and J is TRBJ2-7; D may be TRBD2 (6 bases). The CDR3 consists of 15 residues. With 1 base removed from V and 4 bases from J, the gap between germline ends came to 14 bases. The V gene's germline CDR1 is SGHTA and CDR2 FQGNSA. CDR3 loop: CASSLVLRGKYEQYF. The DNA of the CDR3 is TGTGCCAGCAGCTTAGTTCTCCGGGGGAAATACGAGCAGTACTTC.

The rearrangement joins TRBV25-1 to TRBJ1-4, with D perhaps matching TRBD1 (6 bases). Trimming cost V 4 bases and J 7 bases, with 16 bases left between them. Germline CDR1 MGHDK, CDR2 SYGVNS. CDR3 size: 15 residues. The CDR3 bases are TGTGCCAGCAGTGGACACCCAGGGGTTGTTGAAAAACTGTTTTTT. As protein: CASSGHPGVVEKLFF. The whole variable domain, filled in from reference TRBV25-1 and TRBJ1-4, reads EADIYQTPRYLVIGTGKKITLECSQTMGHDKMYWYQQDPGMELHLIHYSYGVNSTEKGDLSSESTVSRIRTEHFPLTLESARPSHTSQYLCASSGHPGVVEKLFFGSGTQLSVL.